These 5 T cell receptor beta chains originate from one sample sequenced in a study of graft-versus-host responses after intestinal transplantation. No antigens are known for them. Assay: immunoSEQ multiplex PCR; the TCRdb copy retains only in-frame clones and omits some. The repertoire holds about 93,000 clones, with over 80% as singletons. Source: unstimulated CD8+ T cells sorted from spleen or lymph node cells, taken before intestinal transplant. The source is a human donor who received an intestinal transplant.

The chain couples TRBV5-4 to TRBJ2-2; 8 positions match TRBD1. This CDR3 comprises 14 residues. Looked up from germline, CDR1 is SGHNT and CDR2 is YYREEE (reference sequence). The junction had 6 bases not matched to a gene; V was cut back by 2 bases and J by 9 bases. The CDR3 protein is CASSLADRGRELFF. Here the CDR3 DNA reads TGTGCCAGCAGCTTAGCTGACAGGGGAAGGGAGCTGTTTTTT. Combining the CDR3 with reference TRBV5-4 and TRBJ2-2 gives the whole variable domain ETGVTQSPTHLIKTRGQQVTLRCSSQSGHNTVSWYQQALGQGPQFIFQYYREEENGRGNFPPRFSGLQFPNYSSELNVNALELDDSALYLCASSLADRGRELFFGEGSRLTVL.

J is TRBJ1-1 and V is TRBV5-6; no definite D call. Germline loops: CDR1 SGHDT, CDR2 YYEEEE. CDR3 length: 15 residues. Trimming took off 2 bases at V and 0 bases at J, with 11 bases between the two ends. For the CDR3, the DNA is TGTGCCAGCAGCTTTGAGTTTTCCATGAACACTGAAGCTTTCTTT. Residues: CASSFEFSMNTEAFF.

As DNA, the CDR3 is TGTGCCAGCTCACAAACCGCCGACAGCTTGAACACTGAAGCTTTCTTT. It translates to CASSQTADSLNTEAFF. This chain joins TRBV18 and TRBJ1-1, with TRBD1 as a possible D gene (5 bases). The CDR3 contains 16 residues. Between the trimmed V and J ends, which lost 4 bases and 0 bases, there was a span of 15 bases. From germline, CDR1 is KGHSH and CDR2 LQKENI. Full variable domain (rest looked up from reference TRBV18 and TRBJ1-1): NAGVMQNPRHLVRRRGQEARLRCSPMKGHSHVYWYRQLPEEGLKFMVYLQKENIIDESGMPKERFSAEFPKEGPSILRIQQVVRGDSAAYFCASSQTADSLNTEAFFGQGTRLTVV.

The V and J genes are TRBV6-5 and TRBJ2-2; tentative D call: TRBD1 (6 bases). Germline assignment: CDR1 MNHEY and CDR2 SVGAGI. V lost 0 bases to trimming and J lost 5 bases, with 10 bases between them. The CDR3 contains 15 residues. In DNA form, the CDR3 reads TGTGCCAGCAGTTACTCGTGGCAGGGGACCGGGGAGCTGTTTTTT. This codes for CASSYSWQGTGELFF.

J is TRBJ2-5 and V is TRBV13, with D maybe TRBD2 (5 bases). The end of the DNA fits TRBJ2-7 better, so the J call may be wrong. The germline gives CDR1 PRHDT, CDR2 FYEKMQ (reference sequence). This CDR3 comprises 15 residues. The CDR3 loop reads CASSEGLLNSYEQYF. The CDR3 DNA follows: TGTGCCAGCAGCGAAGGACTCCTAAACTCCTACGAGCAGTACTTC.